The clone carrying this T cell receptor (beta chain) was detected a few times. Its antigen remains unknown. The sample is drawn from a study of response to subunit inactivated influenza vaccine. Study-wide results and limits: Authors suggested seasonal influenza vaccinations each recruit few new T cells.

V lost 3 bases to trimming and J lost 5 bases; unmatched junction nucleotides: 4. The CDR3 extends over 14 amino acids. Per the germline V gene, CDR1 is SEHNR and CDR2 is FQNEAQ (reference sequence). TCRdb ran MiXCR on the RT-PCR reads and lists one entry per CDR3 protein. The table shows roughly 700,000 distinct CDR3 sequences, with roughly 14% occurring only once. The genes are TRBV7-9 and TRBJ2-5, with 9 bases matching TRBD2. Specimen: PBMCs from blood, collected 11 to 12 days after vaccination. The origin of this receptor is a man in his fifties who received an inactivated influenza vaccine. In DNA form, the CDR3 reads TGTGCCAGCAGCTTTAGCGGGAGAATGGAGACCCAGTACTTC. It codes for CASSFSGRMETQYF.